A single sample gave rise to the 18 T cell receptor beta chains below, sequenced in a study of radiotherapy plus CTLA-4 blockade in lung cancer (dated by TCRdb to 2017 to 2018). Library prep was done by the immunoSEQ multiplex PCR assay. TCRdb's version of the immuneACCESS table is confined to in-frame rearrangements and falls short of the full clone set. An unresolved V gene accounts for under half of the shortfall where checked; the remainder is of unknown origin. Within this sample are tens of thousands of clones, with roughly 77% of them counted one time only. Of the sample, about 9% falls within the top ten clones. The sequencing here drew on peripheral blood, taken from a patient treated with radiotherapy plus ipilimumab. These receptors came from a human donor with non-small cell lung cancer who had a complete response to radiotherapy plus ipilimumab.

The sample holds a few counts of this clone. J is TRBJ1-1 and V is TRBV6-5; D gene uncertain. Trimming removed 4 bases at V and 0 bases at J, with 6 bases between. The CDR3 extends over 13 amino acids. Germline CDR1 and CDR2: MNHEY and SVGAGI. CDR3 coding DNA: TGTGCCAGCAGTTTTCAGGTGAACACTGAAGCTTTCTTT. Protein: CASSFQVNTEAFF.

Comments on this clone: The junction departs from the called germline gene at one end, perhaps through a read error. This chain links TRBV11-2 with TRBJ2-7; 7 bases are shared with TRBD1. Germline V gene data show CDR1 as SGHAT and CDR2 as FQNNGV. The CDR3 runs 13 residues. CDR3 protein: CASSIETGIEQYF. CDR3 nucleotide sequence: TGTGCCAGCAGCATAGAGACAGGGATCGAGCAGTACTTC.

CDR3 residues: CASSNDRGWNQPQHF. CDR3 nucleotide sequence: TGTGCCAGCAGCAACGACAGGGGCTGGAATCAGCCCCAGCATTTT. V usage is TRBV6-1 and J usage is TRBJ1-5; 8 bases are shared with TRBD1. Trimming cost V 6 bases and J 4 bases; bases outside gene matches: 8. CDR1 and CDR2 from the germline V gene are MNHNS and SASEGT. The CDR3 is 15 amino acids.

The CDR3 here is CASSLGSSQYF. Written as DNA, the CDR3 is TGTGCCAGCAGTTTAGGTAGCTCCCAGTACTTC. The genes are TRBV28 and TRBJ2-5, with D unresolved. V was pared by 2 bases and J by 9 bases, with 7 bases between. Germline V gene data show CDR1 as MDHEN and CDR2 as SYDVKM. The CDR3 covers 11 residues.

CDR3 coding DNA: TGTGCCAGCTCCCCAGCGCCCGGGACAGGGTACTACGAGCAGTACTTC. As protein: CASSPAPGTGYYEQYF. The V and J genes are TRBV18 and TRBJ2-7; 9 nucleotides align to TRBD1. CDR3 size: 16 residues. CDR1 is KGHSH and CDR2 is LQKENI in the germline V gene. The V gene end was trimmed by 6 bases and the J gene end by 3 bases; junction bases not matched to a gene: 12.

The V and J genes are TRBV27 and TRBJ1-1; D gene unclear. Trimming stripped 3 bases from V and 4 bases from J, with 15 bases between. This CDR3 is built from 15 residues. CDR1 MNHEY and CDR2 SMNVEV come from the germline V gene (reference sequence). DNA for the CDR3: TGTGCCAGCAGTTTCGAAGCCAGGTCGAGCACTGAAGCTTTCTTT. This sequence encodes CASSFEARSSTEAFF.

This chain connects TRBV9 to TRBJ2-7; tentative D call: TRBD2 (6 bases). The CDR3 extends over 15 amino acids. Trimming pared 4 bases from V and 2 bases from J, leaving 16 bases between. Germline V gene data show CDR1 as SGDLS and CDR2 as YYNGEE. The CDR3 here is CASSPSLEGAYEQYF. The CDR3 bases are TGTGCCAGCAGCCCAAGTTTGGAGGGAGCCTACGAGCAGTACTTC.

The V gene is TRBV7-9, the J gene TRBJ1-4; a possible D gene is TRBD1 (5 bases). This CDR3 has 16 amino acids. The germline gives CDR1 SEHNR, CDR2 FQNEAQ (reference sequence). Deletions cut 4 bases from V and 7 bases from J, with 19 bases between. In DNA, the CDR3 is TGTGCCAGCAGCTCGCAAATGAGGCTTGGGGCTGAAAAACTGTTTTTT. Translated: CASSSQMRLGAEKLFF.

CDR3 residues: CAKPGTTYEQYV. CDR3 coding DNA: TGTGCCAAACCCGGGACTACCTACGAGCAGTACGTC. This sequence joins TRBV19 and TRBJ2-7; 7 bases line up with TRBD2. Trimming at V came to 10 bases and at J to 2 bases, leaving 5 bases not matched to a gene. Germline CDR1 LNHDA, CDR2 SQIVND (reference sequence). The CDR3 loop spans 12 amino acids.

The chain couples TRBV7-8 to TRBJ2-2; 10 nucleotides match TRBD2. J lost 5 bases, V lost 5 bases, and 11 bases had no gene match. The CDR3 loop spans 17 amino acids. From germline, CDR1 is SGHVS and CDR2 FQNEAQ. This CDR3 reads CASSVPGLAQGTGELFF. For the CDR3, the DNA is TGTGCCAGCAGCGTACCGGGACTAGCGCAGGGTACCGGGGAGCTGTTTTTT.

The CDR3 reads CASSPLGGQETQYF. CDR3 bases: TGTGCCAGCAGCCCTTTGGGGGGCCAAGAGACCCAGTACTTC. The chain combines TRBV5-4 with TRBJ2-5; D possibly corresponds to TRBD2 (6 bases). The CDR3 totals 14 residues. CDR1 SGHNT and CDR2 YYREEE come from the germline V gene (reference sequence). Trimming removed 4 bases from V and 1 base from J, with 11 bases in between.

The sample holds one count of this clone. Written as DNA, the CDR3 is TGTGCCAGCTCACCTGGTTCAGGGAAAACCTACGAGCAGTACTTC. It encodes CASSPGSGKTYEQYF. The chain has TRBV18 and TRBJ2-7; tentative D call: TRBD1 (5 bases). The CDR3 sequence is 15 residues long. Germline CDR1 is KGHSH and CDR2 is LQKENI. V was cut by 3 bases and J by 2 bases, with 14 bases left in between.

As concerns this clone: The CDR3 ends on some other residue instead of the conserved phenylalanine or tryptophan, so this is likely a read error. The V gene is TRBV28, the J gene TRBJ1-2, with D hard to call. Germline loops: CDR1 MDHEN, CDR2 SYDVKM. This CDR3 contains 12 residues. V was shortened by 6 bases and J by 0 bases, with 5 bases between the two germline ends. This CDR3 is CASRRTNYGYTL. CDR3 sequence (DNA): TGTGCCAGCAGGAGAACTAACTATGGCTACACCCTC.

The rearrangement links TRBV29-1 to TRBJ1-2; no definite D call. The CDR3 length is 17 residues. Germline loops: CDR1 SQVTM, CDR2 ANQGSEA. Trimming shortened V by 0 bases and J by 0 bases, and 17 bases separated the two germline ends. In DNA, the CDR3 is TGCAGCGTTGAAGATTTATCGACCGACTACCCTAACTATGGCTACACCTTC. Protein sequence: CSVEDLSTDYPNYGYTF.

The rearrangement uses TRBV10-1 and TRBJ2-1; 8 bases fit TRBD2. The V and J ends lost 8 bases and 6 bases, in that order; junction bases with no gene match: 9. Germline V CDR1 and CDR2: WNHNN, SYGVQD (reference sequence). CDR3 length equals 14 residues. CDR3 nucleotides: TGCGCCAGCGGGAAGGCCGGGACTAGCAATGAGCAGTTCTTC. It yields the protein CASGKAGTSNEQFF.

The chain combines TRBV4-3 with TRBJ2-1; 8 positions match TRBD1. The CDR3 is 15 residues long. V trimming: 1 base; J trimming: 7 bases; junction bases outside the gene matches: 6. Germline CDR1 and CDR2: LGHNA and YSLEER. This chain's CDR3 is CASSQGGQVFNEQFF. The CDR3 nucleotides read TGCGCCAGCAGCCAAGGGGGACAGGTTTTTAATGAGCAGTTCTTC.

The chain links TRBV27 to TRBJ2-7; 9 bases agree with TRBD2. This CDR3 has 18 amino acids. Trimming at V came to 4 bases and at J to 2 bases, leaving 15 bases not matched to a gene. Germline V gives CDR1 MNHEY, CDR2 SMNVEV (reference sequence). The CDR3 loop reads CASSSKALGLAGTYEQYV. The CDR3 bases are TGTGCCAGCAGTTCGAAGGCACTGGGGCTAGCGGGGACCTACGAGCAGTACGTC.

The gene calls are TRBV5-3 and TRBJ2-7; 7 bases match TRBD1. TRBV5-3 is sorted into the ORF group, with uncertain function. This CDR3 spans 17 amino acids. Losses at the gene ends were 4 bases for V and 3 bases for J; bases not matched to a gene: 16. CDR3 loop: CARSLDQRDSQIYEQYV. The CDR3 DNA reads as TGTGCCAGAAGCCTAGACCAACGGGACAGTCAGATCTACGAGCAGTACGTC.